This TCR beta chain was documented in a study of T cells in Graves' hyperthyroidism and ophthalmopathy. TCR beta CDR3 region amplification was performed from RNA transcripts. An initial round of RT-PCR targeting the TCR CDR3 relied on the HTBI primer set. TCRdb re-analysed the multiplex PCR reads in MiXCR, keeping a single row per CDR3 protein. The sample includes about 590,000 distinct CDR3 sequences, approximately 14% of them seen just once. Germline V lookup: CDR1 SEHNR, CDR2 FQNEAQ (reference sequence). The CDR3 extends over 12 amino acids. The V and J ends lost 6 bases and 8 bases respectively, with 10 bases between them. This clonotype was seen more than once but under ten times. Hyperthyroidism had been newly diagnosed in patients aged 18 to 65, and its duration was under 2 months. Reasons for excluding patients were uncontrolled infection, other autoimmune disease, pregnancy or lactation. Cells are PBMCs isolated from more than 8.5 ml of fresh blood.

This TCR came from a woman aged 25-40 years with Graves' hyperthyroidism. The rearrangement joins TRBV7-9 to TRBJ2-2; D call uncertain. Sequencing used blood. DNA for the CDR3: TGTGCCAGCAGACAAACGGAAGGGGAGCTGTTTTTT. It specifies CASRQTEGELFF.